This T cell receptor beta chain was sequenced during a study of neoadjuvant anti-PD-1 for oral cavity cancer. About the research overall: Patients without progression got a fourth dose around day 43.

The time point: after neoadjuvant nivolumab, at surgical resection. These newly diagnosed stage II-IVA oral cavity squamous cell carcinoma patients had no prior systemic or radiation treatment. No culture or expansion preceded analysis of these blood cells. Most PBMC samples had 480 ng input DNA in six replicates. TCRdb's table, derived via immunoSEQ multiplex PCR, lists solely in-frame clones and lacks some. The table includes 15,000 or so clones, more than 70% detected once. The V and J ends lost 3 bases and 1 base respectively, with 10 bases between them. Germline V gene lookup returns CDR1 MNHNS and CDR2 SASEGT. The CDR3 consists of 15 residues. This clone qualifies as large.

This specimen consisted of PBMCs, obtained after nivolumab (anti-PD-1) treatment. The rearrangement uses TRBV6-1 and TRBJ2-1; tentatively, D is TRBD2 (5 bases). This sequence originates from a person aged 40-85 years with oral cavity squamous cell carcinoma. CDR3 in amino acids: CASSEKSGSYNEQFF. The CDR3 bases are TGTGCCAGCAGTGAGAAATCGGGATCCTACAATGAGCAGTTCTTC.